A selection of T cell receptor beta chains follows, all from one sample in a study of T cell responses to AZD1222 COVID-19 vaccine. The data were produced by immunoSEQ multiplex PCR, yet TCRdb's version contains in-frame clones alone and is incomplete. The table has 120,000 to 150,000 clones, around 93% seen once; the top ten hold about 3.8%. The sequencing here drew on peripheral blood, taken 28 days after the second AZD1222 dose. All receptors derive from an adult who received the AZD1222 COVID-19 vaccine. Each CDR3 is given with its conserved first and last residue. The D gene is left open where the match is weak. The size of a clone is reported for some rows only, either as once, few or many, or as a class for expanded clones.

J gene | V gene | clone size | D gene | CDR3 protein | CDR3 DNA
TRBJ1-1 | TRBV3-1/TRBV3-2 | - | TRBD1 | CASSHRARQGGSGTEAFF | TGTGCCAGCAGCCATCGCGCCCGACAGGGGGGGTCGGGCACTGAAGCTTTCTTT
TRBJ2-1 | TRBV7-8 | - | TRBD2 | CASSLVSGGYNEQFF | TGTGCCAGCAGCTTAGTTAGCGGGGGTTACAATGAGCAGTTCTTC
TRBJ1-5 | TRBV9 | - | - | CASSVEGPSLRRPQHF | TGTGCCAGCAGCGTAGAGGGTCCTTCACTTAGGCGGCCCCAGCATTTT
TRBJ1-6 | TRBV27 | - | - | CASSLWGATANSPLHF | TGTGCCAGCAGTTTATGGGGGGCTACCGCAAATTCACCCCTCCACTTT
TRBJ2-7 | TRBV20-1 | - | - | CSASYLVGGEQYF | TGCAGTGCTAGTTACTTGGTAGGGGGCGAGCAGTACTTC
TRBJ2-1 | TRBV10-2 | - | TRBD2 | CASRAGIGLAGFTNNEQFF | TGCGCCAGCAGGGCGGGGATAGGACTAGCGGGGTTCACAAACAATGAGCAGTTCTTC
TRBJ1-2 | TRBV5-4 | - | - | CASSLDRADGYTF | TGTGCCAGCAGCTTGGACAGGGCGGATGGCTACACCTTC
TRBJ1-4 | TRBV19 | - | - | CASSPRGATNEKLFF | TGTGCCAGTAGTCCGAGGGGGGCAACTAATGAAAAACTGTTTTTT
TRBJ2-3 | TRBV5-8 | - | - | CASSAQGLGGFSTDTQYF | TGTGCCAGCAGCGCTCAGGGACTCGGGGGCTTTAGCACAGATACGCAGTATTTT
TRBJ2-1 | TRBV18 | - | TRBD2 | CASSPRSGTSNNEQFF | TGTGCCAGCTCACCACGATCCGGGACTAGCAACAATGAGCAGTTCTTC
TRBJ2-7 | TRBV2 | - | - | CASSPTGLTYEQYF | TGTGCCAGCAGTCCCACAGGGTTAACCTACGAGCAGTACTTC
TRBJ1-6 | TRBV10-2 | few | - | CASSPTGNAYNSPLHF | TGCGCCAGCAGCCCCACGGGGAATGCCTATAATTCACCCCTCCACTTT
TRBJ1-1 | TRBV9 | - | - | CASTPQHEPGTEAFF | TGTGCCAGCACCCCCCAACACGAACCGGGGACTGAAGCTTTCTTT
TRBJ2-3 | TRBV5-1 | - | - | CASSLAWLGTDTQYF | TGCGCCAGCAGCTTGGCCTGGCTAGGCACAGATACGCAGTATTTT
TRBJ2-1 | TRBV2 | - | - | CASSSGIREQFF | TGTGCCAGCAGCAGTGGTATTCGAGAGCAGTTCTTC
TRBJ2-5 | TRBV7-9 | - | - | CASSFEGGRETQYF | TGTGCCAGCAGCTTCGAAGGGGGACGAGAGACCCAGTACTTC
TRBJ1-4 | TRBV11-2 | - | - | CASSHRTRVATNEKLFF | TGTGCCAGCAGCCACCGGACCCGAGTTGCAACTAATGAAAAACTGTTTTTT
TRBJ2-1 | TRBV29-1 | - | TRBD2 | CSAPAGGVNEQFF | TGCAGCGCTCCAGCGGGAGGTGTTAATGAGCAGTTCTTC
TRBJ1-1 | TRBV5-4 | - | - | CASSWGGPGNTEAFF | TGTGCCAGCAGCTGGGGGGGGCCAGGGAACACTGAAGCTTTCTTT
TRBJ2-5 | TRBV3-1/TRBV3-2 | - | - | CASSQRGWLKETQYF | TGTGCCAGCAGCCAAAGGGGATGGCTTAAAGAGACCCAGTACTTC
TRBJ2-1 | TRBV7-9 | few | - | CASSPRVRDNEQFF | TGTGCCAGCAGCCCCCGGGTGCGAGACAATGAGCAGTTCTTC
TRBJ1-6 | TRBV5-1 | - | - | CASSPRSGDNSPLHF | TGCGCCAGCAGCCCCCGGAGCGGCGATAATTCACCCCTCCACTTT
TRBJ1-2 | TRBV5-4 | - | - | CASSPEPGSIYGYTF | TGTGCCAGCAGCCCCGAGCCGGGGAGTATCTATGGCTACACCTTC
TRBJ2-1 | TRBV19 | - | - | CASSKFGGTNNEQFF | TGTGCCAGTAGTAAGTTTGGGGGCACCAACAATGAGCAGTTCTTC
TRBJ1-6 | TRBV4-2 | - | - | CASSQDLSRASSPLHF | TGTGCCAGCAGCCAAGATCTTTCCAGGGCGTCTTCACCCCTCCACTTT
TRBJ1-2 | TRBV20-1 | - | - | CSASSTGSLGYTF | TGCAGTGCTAGTAGTACAGGGAGTCTTGGCTACACCTTC